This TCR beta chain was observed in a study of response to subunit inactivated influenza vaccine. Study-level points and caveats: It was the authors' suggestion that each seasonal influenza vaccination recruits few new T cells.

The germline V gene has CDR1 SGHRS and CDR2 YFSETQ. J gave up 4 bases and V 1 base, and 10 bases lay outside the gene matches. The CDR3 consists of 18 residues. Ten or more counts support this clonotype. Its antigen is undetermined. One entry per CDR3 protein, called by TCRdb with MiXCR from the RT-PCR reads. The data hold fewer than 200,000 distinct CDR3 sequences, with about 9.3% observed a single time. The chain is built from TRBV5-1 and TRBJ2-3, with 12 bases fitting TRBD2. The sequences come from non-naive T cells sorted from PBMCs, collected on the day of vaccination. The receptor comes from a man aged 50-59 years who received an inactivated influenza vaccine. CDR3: CASSLTPASGGAADTQYF. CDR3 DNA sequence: TGCGCCAGCAGCTTGACCCCGGCTAGCGGGGGGGCAGCAGATACGCAGTATTTT.